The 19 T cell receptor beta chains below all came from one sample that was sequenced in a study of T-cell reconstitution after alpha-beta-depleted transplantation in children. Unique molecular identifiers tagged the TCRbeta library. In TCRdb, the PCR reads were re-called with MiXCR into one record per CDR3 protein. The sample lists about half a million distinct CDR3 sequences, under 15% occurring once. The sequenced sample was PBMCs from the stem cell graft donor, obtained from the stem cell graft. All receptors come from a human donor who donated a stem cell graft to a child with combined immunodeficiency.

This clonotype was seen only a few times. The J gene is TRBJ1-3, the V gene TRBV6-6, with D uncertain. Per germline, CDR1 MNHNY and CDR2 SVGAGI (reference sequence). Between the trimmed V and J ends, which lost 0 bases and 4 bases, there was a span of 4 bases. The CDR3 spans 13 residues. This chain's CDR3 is CASSYSNGNTIYF. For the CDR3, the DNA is TGTGCCAGCAGTTACTCGAACGGAAACACCATATATTTT.

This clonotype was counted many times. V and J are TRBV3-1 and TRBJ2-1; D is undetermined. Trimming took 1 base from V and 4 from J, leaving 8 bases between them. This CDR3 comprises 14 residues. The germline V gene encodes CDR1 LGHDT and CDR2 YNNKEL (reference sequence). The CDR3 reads CASSQGVEYNEQFF. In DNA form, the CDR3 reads TGTGCCAGCAGCCAAGGGGTAGAGTACAATGAGCAGTTCTTC.

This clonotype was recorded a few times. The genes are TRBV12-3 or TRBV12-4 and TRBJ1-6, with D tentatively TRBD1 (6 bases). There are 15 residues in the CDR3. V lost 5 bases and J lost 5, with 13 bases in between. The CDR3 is CASSRGGVNNSPLHF. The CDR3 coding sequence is TGTGCCAGCAGTAGGGGGGGCGTTAATAATTCACCCCTCCACTTT.

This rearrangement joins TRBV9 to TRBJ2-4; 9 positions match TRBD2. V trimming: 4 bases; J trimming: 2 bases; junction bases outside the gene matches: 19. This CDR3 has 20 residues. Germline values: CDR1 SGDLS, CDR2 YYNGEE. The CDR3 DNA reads TGTGCCAGCAGCCCGACGTGGCACCTCGTAGCGGGGGAAACCAAAAACATTCAGTACTTC. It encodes CASSPTWHLVAGETKNIQYF.

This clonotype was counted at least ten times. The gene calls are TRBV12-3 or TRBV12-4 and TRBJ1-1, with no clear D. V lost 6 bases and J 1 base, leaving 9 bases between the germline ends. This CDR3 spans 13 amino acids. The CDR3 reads CASRGEGNTEAFF. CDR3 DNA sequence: TGTGCCAGCAGGGGAGAAGGGAACACTGAAGCTTTCTTT.

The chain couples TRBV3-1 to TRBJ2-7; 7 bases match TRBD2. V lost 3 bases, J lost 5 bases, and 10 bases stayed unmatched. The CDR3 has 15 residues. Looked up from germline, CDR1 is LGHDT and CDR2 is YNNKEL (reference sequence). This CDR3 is CASSHTTGGGNEQYF. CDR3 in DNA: TGTGCCAGCAGCCATACGACGGGAGGCGGCAACGAGCAGTACTTC.

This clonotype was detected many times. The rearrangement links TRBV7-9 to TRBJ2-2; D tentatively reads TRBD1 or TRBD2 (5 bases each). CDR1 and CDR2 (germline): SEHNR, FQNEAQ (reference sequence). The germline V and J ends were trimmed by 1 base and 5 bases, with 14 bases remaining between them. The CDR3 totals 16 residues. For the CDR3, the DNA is TGTGCCAGCAGCTTAGGAAGTACCGAGGGGACCGGGGAGCTGTTTTTT. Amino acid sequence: CASSLGSTEGTGELFF.

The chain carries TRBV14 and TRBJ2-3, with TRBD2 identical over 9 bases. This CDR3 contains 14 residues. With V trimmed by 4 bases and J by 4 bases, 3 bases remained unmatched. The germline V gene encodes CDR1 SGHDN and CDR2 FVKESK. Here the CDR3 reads CASSRLAEADTQYF. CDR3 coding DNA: TGTGCCAGCAGCCGACTAGCGGAGGCAGATACGCAGTATTTT.

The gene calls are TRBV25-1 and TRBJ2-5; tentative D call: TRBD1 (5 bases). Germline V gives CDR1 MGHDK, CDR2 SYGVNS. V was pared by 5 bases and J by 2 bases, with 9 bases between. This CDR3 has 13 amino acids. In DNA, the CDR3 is TGTGCCAGCAGTCAGGGCAGTCAAGAGACCCAGTACTTC. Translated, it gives CASSQGSQETQYF.

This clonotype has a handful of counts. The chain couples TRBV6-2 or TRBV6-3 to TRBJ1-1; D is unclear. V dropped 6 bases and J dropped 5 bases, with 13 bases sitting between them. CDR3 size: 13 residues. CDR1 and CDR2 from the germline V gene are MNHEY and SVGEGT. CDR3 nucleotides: TGTGCCAGCAGCCCCCCCTTAAGGACTGAAGCTTTCTTT. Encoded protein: CASSPPLRTEAFF.

The CDR3 nucleotides are TGTGCCACCCGAACGGGGGGGACCTACAATGAGCAGTTCTTC. Amino acids: CATRTGGTYNEQFF. The chain combines TRBV6-1 with TRBJ2-1; 8 bases map to TRBD2. CDR3 size: 14 residues. V shed 10 bases, J shed 2 bases, and the junction held 7 bases outside the gene matches. Germline V gives CDR1 MNHNS, CDR2 SASEGT.

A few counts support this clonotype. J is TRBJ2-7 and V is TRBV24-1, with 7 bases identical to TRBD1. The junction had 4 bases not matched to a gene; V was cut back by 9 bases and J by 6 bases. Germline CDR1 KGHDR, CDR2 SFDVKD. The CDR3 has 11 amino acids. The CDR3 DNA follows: TGTGCCACCTCGGCAGGGGGCGAGCAGTACTTC. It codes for CATSAGGEQYF.

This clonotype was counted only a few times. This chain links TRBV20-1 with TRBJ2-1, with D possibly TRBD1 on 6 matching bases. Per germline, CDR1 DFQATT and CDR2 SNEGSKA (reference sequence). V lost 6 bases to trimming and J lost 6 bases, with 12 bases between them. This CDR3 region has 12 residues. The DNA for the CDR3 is TGCAGTGCCCCAGGACAGTTCAATGAGCAGTTCTTC. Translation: CSAPGQFNEQFF.

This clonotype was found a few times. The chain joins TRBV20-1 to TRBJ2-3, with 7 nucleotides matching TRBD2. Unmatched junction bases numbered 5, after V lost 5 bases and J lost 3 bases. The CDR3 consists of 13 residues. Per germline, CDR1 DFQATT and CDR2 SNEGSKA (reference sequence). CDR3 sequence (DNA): TGCAGTGCTCGGAAGGGAGGGACAGATACGCAGTATTTT. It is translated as CSARKGGTDTQYF.

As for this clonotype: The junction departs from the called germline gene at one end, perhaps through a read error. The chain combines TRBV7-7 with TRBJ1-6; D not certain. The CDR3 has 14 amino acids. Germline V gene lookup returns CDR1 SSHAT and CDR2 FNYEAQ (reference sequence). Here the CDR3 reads CASSREFYNSRLHF. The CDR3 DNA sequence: TGTGCCAGCAGTCGAGAATTCTATAATTCACGCCTCCACTTT.

The CDR3 DNA reads as TGTGCCAGCAGCCCCACTAGCGATCGGGACGAGCAGTACTTC. As protein: CASSPTSDRDEQYF. The chain has TRBV5-4 and TRBJ2-7, with 7 bases identical to TRBD2. With V trimmed by 4 bases and J by 5 bases, 9 bases remained unmatched. Germline-derived CDR1 and CDR2 are SGHNT and YYREEE (reference sequence). This CDR3 is built from 14 residues.

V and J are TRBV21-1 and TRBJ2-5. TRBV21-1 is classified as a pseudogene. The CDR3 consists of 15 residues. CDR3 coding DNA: TGTGCCAGCAGCAAAGCCCAGAAGCTGCGTGAGACCCAGTACTTC. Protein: CASSKAQKLRETQYF.

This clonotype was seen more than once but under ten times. CDR3 bases: TGTGCCAGCAGACTTCAGTGGGGGACCCCTGCCTCCTACGAGCAGTACTTC. It yields the protein CASRLQWGTPASYEQYF. The V call is TRBV12-3 or TRBV12-4, the J call TRBJ2-7, with D perhaps given as TRBD1 or TRBD2 (5 bases each). The V and J ends lost 6 bases and 0 bases respectively, with 21 bases between them. This CDR3 is built from 17 residues.

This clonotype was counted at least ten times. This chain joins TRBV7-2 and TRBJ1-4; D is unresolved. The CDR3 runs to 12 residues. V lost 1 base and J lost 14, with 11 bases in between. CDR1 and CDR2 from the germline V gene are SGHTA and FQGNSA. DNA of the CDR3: TGTGCCAGCAGCTTAGGTGGCAGTGTGCTGTTTTTT. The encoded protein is CASSLGGSVLFF.